Listed here are 9 T cell receptor beta chains from one sample, sequenced in a study of cytomegalovirus exposure and HLA in healthy donors. 13 Jbeta primers and 60 Vbeta primers were used for the PCR. Only in-frame clones appear in the TCRdb table, and some are missing; sequencing was by immunoSEQ multiplex PCR. Listed are around 65,000 clones; more than 15% falls within the top ten. The specimen was PBMCs. Receptors were obtained from a boy under 18 in good health and CMV-seronegative.

Note on this clone: The sample carries other DNA sequences with the same CDR3. The chain joins TRBV7-6 to TRBJ1-4; tentatively, D is TRBD1 (6 bases). The germline V gene has CDR1 SGHVS and CDR2 FNYEAQ. V was trimmed by 4 bases and J by 7 bases, leaving 16 bases between them. This CDR3 region has 15 residues. This CDR3 reads CASSSRGAGSEKLFF. The CDR3 nucleotides read TGTGCCAGCAGCTCCCGGGGGGCGGGGAGTGAAAAACTGTTTTTT. The variable domain in full, completed from reference TRBV7-6 and TRBJ1-4, reads GAGVSQSPRYKVTKRGQDVALRCDPISGHVSLYWYRQALGQGPEFLTYFNYEAQQDKSGLPNDRFSAERPEGSISTLTIQRTEQRDSAMYRCASSSRGAGSEKLFFGSGTQLSVL.

This chain links TRBV6-5 with TRBJ2-3; tentatively, D is TRBD1 (6 bases). The V end was cut by 0 bases, the J end by 11 bases, with 15 bases between. Germline CDR1 reads MNHEY; CDR2 reads SVGAGI. The CDR3 extends over 14 amino acids. The CDR3 spells CASSYSMDSRVQYF. The DNA of the CDR3 is TGTGCCAGCAGTTACTCGATGGACAGCCGTGTGCAGTATTTT.

J is TRBJ2-1 and V is TRBV11-3; D might be TRBD1 (6 bases). Per the germline V gene, CDR1 is SGHNT and CDR2 is YENEEA. V dropped 1 base and J dropped 5 bases, with 18 bases sitting between them. This CDR3 is built from 17 residues. CDR3 region: CASSLAPGTKGDNEQFF. The CDR3 nucleotides are TGTGCCAGCAGCTTAGCTCCCGGGACAAAGGGGGACAATGAGCAGTTCTTC.

V is TRBV6-5 and J is TRBJ2-7, with 7 nucleotides matching TRBD2. The germline V gene encodes CDR1 MNHEY and CDR2 SVGAGI. This CDR3 has 13 residues. After removal of 5 bases from V and 6 bases from J, the junction contained 7 bases not matched to a gene. This CDR3 is CASSPGTTGEQYF. The CDR3 DNA follows: TGTGCCAGCAGTCCCGGGACTACCGGCGAGCAGTACTTC.

V usage is TRBV6-6 and J usage is TRBJ1-6; TRBD1 aligns across 7 bases. CDR3 length equals 13 residues. Trimming cost V 5 bases and J 13 bases; bases outside gene matches: 8. The germline V gene encodes CDR1 MNHNY and CDR2 SVGAGI (reference sequence). For the CDR3, the DNA is TGTGCCAGCAGTCCCCGGACAGGCCCGCCCCTCCACTTT. It codes for CASSPRTGPPLHF.

The chain carries TRBV18 and TRBJ1-5; D may be TRBD1 (5 bases). CDR1 and CDR2 from the germline V gene are KGHSH and LQKENI. The CDR3 sequence is 14 residues long. Trimming took 3 bases from V and 4 from J, leaving 10 bases between them. The CDR3 sequence: CASSPTDPNQPQHF. Written as DNA, the CDR3 is TGTGCCAGCTCACCGACAGATCCAAATCAGCCCCAGCATTTT.

This chain connects TRBV30 to TRBJ1-1, with D maybe TRBD1 (6 bases). The CDR3 spans 13 residues. Germline V gene data show CDR1 as GTSNPN and CDR2 as SVGIG (reference sequence). Trimming pared 3 bases from V and 0 bases from J, leaving 8 bases between. The CDR3 loop reads CAWRGHLNTEAFF. CDR3 DNA sequence: TGTGCCTGGAGGGGACATTTGAACACTGAAGCTTTCTTT. Together with reference TRBV30 and TRBJ1-1, the CDR3 gives the full variable domain: SQTIHQWPATLVQPVGSPLSLECTVEGTSNPNLYWYRQAAGRGLQLLFYSVGIGQISSEVPQNLSASRPQDRQFILSSKKLLLSDSGFYLCAWRGHLNTEAFFGQGTRLTVV.

The CDR3 loop reads CASSKQGARDTEAFF. The DNA of the CDR3 is TGTGCCAGCAGCAAGCAGGGGGCACGGGACACTGAAGCTTTCTTT. The chain combines TRBV27 with TRBJ1-1; 8 nucleotides agree with TRBD1. The CDR3 is made up of 15 amino acids. After removal of 6 bases from V and 3 bases from J, the junction contained 9 bases not matched to a gene. Germline V gives CDR1 MNHEY, CDR2 SMNVEV (reference sequence).

The chain has TRBV5-4 and TRBJ2-7; D may be TRBD2 (5 bases). CDR3 length: 12 residues. V dropped 4 bases and J dropped 7 bases, with 12 bases sitting between them. Germline V gene data show CDR1 as SGHNT and CDR2 as YYREEE (reference sequence). For the CDR3, the DNA is TGTGCCAGCAGCGTGAGAACGGGGGAGCAGTACTTC. Its translation is CASSVRTGEQYF. Looking up the rest from reference TRBV5-4 and TRBJ2-7 gives the full variable domain: ETGVTQSPTHLIKTRGQQVTLRCSSQSGHNTVSWYQQALGQGPQFIFQYYREEENGRGNFPPRFSGLQFPNYSSELNVNALELDDSALYLCASSVRTGEQYFGPGTRLTVT.